Given below is one TCR beta chain in context. What it binds is unknown. The data stem from a study of CXCR3-negative and CXCR3-positive naive CD8 T cells. Findings and caveats of the study: CXCR3-expressing naive cells carried TRB CDR3s more hydrophobic than those of CXCR3-negative naive cells.

UMI-labeled 5' RACE yielded the TRB cDNA libraries. No DNA is given; TCRdb re-called the 5' RACE reads and lists each CDR3 protein once. Recorded for this sample: approximately 56,000 distinct CDR3 sequences. Sequencing used naive CXCR3- CD8+ T cells from blood. Documented subset: CD45RO-CCR7+CD27+CD95- naive CD8+ T cells lacking CXCR3 (TNR3-). The source is a human donor in good health. Some clones in this sample may be carry-over from other donors' samples.

CDR3 protein: CASSSTEILAKNIQYF. This sequence joins TRBV12-3 or TRBV12-4 and TRBJ2-4; TCRdb's assignment of TRBD1 cannot be checked, as there is no DNA. This CDR3 has 16 amino acids.